The 32 T cell receptor beta chains given below trace back to one sample, sequenced in a study of CD4 T cells in relation to SARS-CoV-2 and coronaviruses. The table came from immunoSEQ multiplex PCR; TCRdb's copy has only in-frame clones and leaves some out. The sample yields 37,000 or so clones, roughly 85% seen once. The antigens these receptors bind are not known. The sequenced material came from naive CD4+ T cells from PBMCs, cultured in vitro. Subset indicated: naive CD4+ T cells isolated by negative enrichment. These receptors were collected from an adult with COVID-19.

DNA of the CDR3: TGTGCCAGCTCACTCGGGACAGGGGGTGACTATGGCTACACCTTC. It specifies CASSLGTGGDYGYTF. V gene TRBV18 combines with J gene TRBJ1-2; 11 bases map to TRBD1. CDR1 is KGHSH and CDR2 is LQKENI in the germline V gene. The CDR3 has 15 residues. Trimming cost V 4 bases and J 3 bases; bases outside gene matches: 4.

This clone was seen more than once but under ten times. The J gene is TRBJ2-2, the V gene TRBV5-4; 14 nucleotides align to TRBD2. Germline V gene data show CDR1 as SGHNT and CDR2 as YYREEE (reference sequence). The CDR3 consists of 18 residues. The junction had 10 bases not matched to a gene; V was cut back by 5 bases and J by 4 bases. The CDR3 loop is CASRAGTSGRRGTGELFF. The CDR3 region has the DNA TGTGCCAGCAGGGCCGGGACTAGCGGGAGACGGGGCACCGGGGAGCTGTTTTTT.

The genes are TRBV6-5 and TRBJ1-4, with D perhaps TRBD1 (5 bases). The CDR3 length is 15 residues. Trimming stripped 4 bases from V and 7 bases from J, with 16 bases between. CDR1 is MNHEY, CDR2 SVGAGI, per germline. The DNA for the CDR3 is TGTGCCAGCAGTTTATACCCCGGGGCTCCTGAAAAACTGTTTTTT. Protein product: CASSLYPGAPEKLFF.

The chain uses TRBV7-9 and TRBJ1-6; TRBD1 might be the D (6 bases). The CDR3 runs to 16 residues. The germline CDR1 and CDR2 sequences are SEHNR and FQNEAQ (reference sequence). Trimming took 1 base from V and 3 from J, leaving 10 bases between them. The CDR3 DNA is TGTGCCAGCAGCTTAGTTGGGGGCAGCTATAATTCACCCCTCCACTTT. It yields the protein CASSLVGGSYNSPLHF.

This chain connects TRBV29-1 to TRBJ1-2; D gene unclear. The CDR3 has 15 residues. The V gene's germline CDR1 is SQVTM and CDR2 ANQGSEA. V lost 2 bases and J 2 bases, leaving 15 bases between the germline ends. CDR3 region: CSVETSQVGNYGYTF. The CDR3 DNA sequence: TGCAGCGTTGAAACCTCCCAAGTGGGGAACTATGGCTACACCTTC.

CDR3 in amino acids: CASSLRRLVDEQFF. The DNA for the CDR3 is TGCGCCAGCAGCTTGAGGAGACTAGTGGATGAGCAGTTCTTC. This rearrangement joins TRBV4-1 to TRBJ2-1, with D possibly TRBD2 on 6 matching bases. V lost 5 bases and J lost 8, with 16 bases in between. Germline CDR1 is MGHRA and CDR2 is YSYEKL. The CDR3 extends over 14 amino acids.

This clone was observed a handful of times. This chain uses TRBV5-5 with TRBJ2-7, with 7 nucleotides matching TRBD1. The CDR3 has 14 residues. The germline V gene has CDR1 SGHKS and CDR2 YYEKEE (reference sequence). V was clipped by 4 bases and J by 3 bases; unmatched bases: 7. The CDR3 loop reads CASSIGQAHYEQYF. In DNA, the CDR3 is TGTGCCAGCAGCATCGGACAGGCCCACTACGAGCAGTACTTC.

This chain links TRBV3-1 (or the pseudogene TRBV3-2) with TRBJ2-2; D might be TRBD1 or TRBD2, each matching 5 bases. Per the germline V gene, CDR1 is LGHDT and CDR2 is YNNKEL (reference sequence). This CDR3 region has 14 residues. Trimming pared 4 bases from V and 4 bases from J, leaving 10 bases between. DNA for the CDR3: TGTGCCAGCAGCCGAAGAGGGGCCACCGGGGAGCTGTTTTTT. Protein sequence: CASSRRGATGELFF.

J is TRBJ1-4 and V is TRBV19, with D possibly being TRBD1 (5 bases). Germline lookup yields CDR1 LNHDA and CDR2 SQIVND (reference sequence). This CDR3 region has 14 residues. Deletions cut 5 bases from V and 7 bases from J, with 14 bases between. CDR3 sequence (DNA): TGTGCCAGTAGTCTAAGCACCGGGACTGAAAAACTGTTTTTT. It encodes CASSLSTGTEKLFF.

The V gene is TRBV28, the J gene TRBJ2-7; TRBD1 aligns across 10 bases. The V segment lost 3 bases and the J segment 4 bases; nucleotides outside the gene matches: 6. The CDR3 runs 15 residues. CDR1 and CDR2 from the germline V gene are MDHEN and SYDVKM. As DNA, the CDR3 is TGTGCCAGCAGTTTGAAGGGACAGGGGATGTACGAGCAGTACTTC. Its protein is CASSLKGQGMYEQYF.

The CDR3 reads CAWSPLSPNTGELFF. The CDR3 DNA follows: TGTGCCTGGAGTCCCCTTTCCCCGAACACCGGGGAGCTGTTTTTT. The chain carries TRBV30 and TRBJ2-2; D is ambiguous. Trimming pared 2 bases from V and 0 bases from J, leaving 10 bases between. Germline-derived CDR1 and CDR2 are GTSNPN and SVGIG (reference sequence). The CDR3 sequence is 15 residues long.

This rearrangement joins TRBV3-1 (or the pseudogene TRBV3-2) to TRBJ2-7, with TRBD1 identical over 9 bases. This CDR3 contains 14 residues. J lost 7 bases, V lost 4 bases, and 8 bases had no gene match. CDR1 and CDR2 (germline): LGHDT, YNNKEL (reference sequence). CDR3 coding DNA: TGTGCCAGCAGCCCCCGCGACAGGGGGAGGGAGCAGTACTTC. It codes for CASSPRDRGREQYF.

This rearrangement joins TRBV5-1 to TRBJ2-1; TRBD1 matches at 12 bases. Losses at the gene ends were 5 bases for V and 5 bases for J; bases not matched to a gene: 2. CDR3 length equals 14 residues. The V gene's germline CDR1 is SGHRS and CDR2 YFSETQ. CDR3 DNA sequence: TGCGCCAGCAGTCGGGACAGGGGGCACAATGAGCAGTTCTTC. It specifies CASSRDRGHNEQFF.

The V gene is TRBV5-5, the J gene TRBJ2-7; 11 bases align to TRBD2. The V gene's germline CDR1 is SGHKS and CDR2 YYEKEE (reference sequence). This CDR3 contains 15 residues. Trimming took 1 base from V and 2 from J; bases not matched to a gene: 2. CDR3 in DNA: TGTGCCAGCAGCTTGTTACTAGCGGGAGCCTACGAGCAGTACTTC. Its protein is CASSLLLAGAYEQYF.

This clone has a single count. The CDR3, as DNA: TGTGCCAGCGCCGGACAGGGGAGCTACGAGCAGTACTTC. It specifies CASAGQGSYEQYF. The J gene is TRBJ2-7, the V gene TRBV25-1; TRBD1 matches at 9 bases. The V gene's germline CDR1 is MGHDK and CDR2 SYGVNS. The trim removed 8 bases at V and 3 bases at J, leaving 5 bases unmatched. The CDR3 extends over 13 amino acids.

This chain connects TRBV5-1 to TRBJ2-3, with 10 nucleotides matching TRBD2. With V trimmed by 0 bases and J by 4 bases, 5 bases remained unmatched. Per germline, CDR1 SGHRS and CDR2 YFSETQ. The CDR3 is made up of 16 amino acids. CDR3 nucleotides: TGCGCCAGCAGCTTGGTGAGCGGGAGGGTCTCAGATACGCAGTATTTT. It is translated as CASSLVSGRVSDTQYF.

The chain joins TRBV5-8 to TRBJ1-2, with a weak D call TRBD1 (6 bases). The germline V and J ends were trimmed by 2 bases and 3 bases, with 20 bases remaining between them. The CDR3 loop spans 17 amino acids. Germline-derived CDR1 and CDR2 are SGHTS and YDEGEE. The CDR3: CASSFSSRGRGDYGYTF. Here the CDR3 DNA reads TGTGCCAGCAGCTTTAGTTCTCGGGGGCGCGGAGACTATGGCTACACCTTC.

The V call is TRBV27, the J call TRBJ2-7, with D unresolved. Trimming took 0 bases from V and 0 from J, leaving 3 bases between them. CDR1 MNHEY and CDR2 SMNVEV come from the germline V gene (reference sequence). The length of the CDR3 is 13 residues. The CDR3 loop is CASSLSDSYEQYF. CDR3 coding DNA: TGTGCCAGCAGTTTATCGGACTCCTACGAGCAGTACTTC.

The chain carries TRBV6-1 and TRBJ2-5; 7 bases line up with TRBD2. CDR1 and CDR2 from the germline V gene are MNHNS and SASEGT. The CDR3 spans 14 residues. V shed 3 bases, J shed 5 bases, and the junction held 6 bases outside the gene matches. The CDR3 DNA is TGTGCCAGCAGTGAGGGACTACCCTCTGAGACCCAGTACTTC. This translates into CASSEGLPSETQYF.

V is TRBV30 and J is TRBJ1-2; D might be TRBD1 (6 bases). Germline-derived CDR1 and CDR2 are GTSNPN and SVGIG (reference sequence). This CDR3 has 15 residues. V dropped 0 bases and J dropped 6 bases, with 17 bases sitting between them. The CDR3 region is CAWSVLQGQVDGYTF. CDR3 nucleotide sequence: TGTGCCTGGAGTGTACTTCAGGGGCAGGTCGATGGCTACACCTTC.

The rearrangement joins TRBV18 to TRBJ2-7; 9 positions agree with TRBD2. The V and J ends lost 2 bases and 4 bases, in that order; junction bases with no gene match: 6. This CDR3 has 15 residues. In germline, CDR1 is KGHSH, CDR2 LQKENI. The DNA of the CDR3 is TGTGCCAGCTCACCAGCAGCGGGAGGACCTTACGAGCAGTACTTC. This encodes CASSPAAGGPYEQYF.

The J gene is TRBJ2-6, the V gene TRBV28, with D possibly matching TRBD1 (5 bases). CDR1 and CDR2 from the germline V gene are MDHEN and SYDVKM. Trimming pared 5 bases from V and 0 bases from J, leaving 8 bases between. CDR3 length equals 15 residues. The CDR3 bases are TGTGCCAGCAGTACAGGCAACTCTGGGGCCAACGTCCTGACTTTC. Amino acid sequence: CASSTGNSGANVLTF.

The rearrangement uses TRBV6-4 and TRBJ1-1; D possibly corresponds to TRBD1 (6 bases). Trimming removed 3 bases from V and 2 bases from J, with 7 bases in between. The CDR3 length is 13 residues. Germline V gene sequence: CDR1 MRHNA, CDR2 SNTAGT. CDR3 region: CASSEGANTEAFF. The CDR3 DNA sequence: TGTGCCAGCAGTGAGGGGGCAAACACTGAAGCTTTCTTT.

V is TRBV5-4 and J is TRBJ1-4; tentative D call: TRBD1 (5 bases). Trimming removed 4 bases at V and 7 bases at J, with 14 bases between. There are 14 residues in the CDR3. Germline V gene sequence: CDR1 SGHNT, CDR2 YYREEE (reference sequence). CDR3 DNA sequence: TGTGCCAGCAGCATAAGGGGTGTAAGTGAAAAACTGTTTTTT. Protein sequence: CASSIRGVSEKLFF. The full variable domain, its missing parts supplied by reference TRBV5-4 and TRBJ1-4, is ETGVTQSPTHLIKTRGQQVTLRCSSQSGHNTVSWYQQALGQGPQFIFQYYREEENGRGNFPPRFSGLQFPNYSSELNVNALELDDSALYLCASSIRGVSEKLFFGSGTQLSVL.

The chain recombines TRBV5-5 with TRBJ2-3; maybe TRBD2 (5 bases). The ends were cut back, 4 bases at V and 1 base at J, with 7 bases in the middle. Germline-derived CDR1 and CDR2 are SGHKS and YYEKEE (reference sequence). The CDR3 consists of 13 residues. CDR3 bases: TGTGCCAGCAGCCTTAGCGGCACAGATACGCAGTATTTT. It codes for CASSLSGTDTQYF.

J is TRBJ2-3 and V is TRBV5-1; 7 bases agree with TRBD1. The CDR3 totals 16 residues. Trimming cost V 0 bases and J 1 base; bases outside gene matches: 5. The germline V gene encodes CDR1 SGHRS and CDR2 YFSETQ. Here the CDR3 DNA reads TGCGCCAGCAGCTTGGATCCAGGGACAGGCACAGATACGCAGTATTTT. Its protein product is CASSLDPGTGTDTQYF.

Only one count was recorded for this clone. This chain joins TRBV13 and TRBJ2-5, with TRBD1 matching over 11 bases. The length of the CDR3 is 18 residues. Trimming at V came to 5 bases and at J to 1 base, leaving 12 bases not matched to a gene. The germline gives CDR1 PRHDT, CDR2 FYEKMQ (reference sequence). The chain's CDR3 is CASSKDRGHLGVQETQYF. The CDR3 DNA reads TGTGCCAGCAGCAAGGACAGGGGGCATTTAGGAGTCCAAGAGACCCAGTACTTC.

The chain is built from TRBV7-6 and TRBJ2-1, with TRBD2 matching over 13 bases. Unmatched junction bases numbered 6, after V lost 0 bases and J lost 4 bases. Germline V lookup: CDR1 SGHVS, CDR2 FNYEAQ. The CDR3 spans 18 residues. Written as DNA, the CDR3 is TGTGCCAGCAGCTTAGCGTTGGGACTAGCGGGAATTTACAATGAGCAGTTCTTC. It yields the protein CASSLALGLAGIYNEQFF.

The V and J genes are TRBV29-1 and TRBJ2-5; D not certain. V shed 4 bases and J shed 5 bases, with 14 bases lying between them. This CDR3 comprises 13 residues. Germline CDR1 SQVTM, CDR2 ANQGSEA. The CDR3, as DNA: TGCAGCGTTGGAAGTTCGGCGTTTGAGACCCAGTACTTC. Protein sequence: CSVGSSAFETQYF. Complete variable domain (other parts from reference TRBV29-1 and TRBJ2-5): SAVISQKPSRDICQRGTSLTIQCQVDSQVTMMFWYRQQPGQSLTLIATANQGSEATYESGFVIDKFPISRPNLTFSTLTVSNMSPEDSSIYLCSVGSSAFETQYFGPGTRLLVL.

CDR3 coding DNA: TGTGCCAGCAGCACGACAGGTTCGCATCAGCCCCAGCATTTT. It translates to CASSTTGSHQPQHF. The rearrangement links TRBV7-3 to TRBJ1-5; maybe TRBD1 (6 bases). The length of the CDR3 is 14 residues. Between the trimmed V and J ends, which lost 5 bases and 5 bases, there was a span of 13 bases. Germline CDR1 SGHTA, CDR2 FQGTGA.

The sample holds a few counts of this clone. This chain links TRBV7-9 with TRBJ2-7, with 13 bases identical to TRBD2. The CDR3 sequence is 15 residues long. Germline V gene data show CDR1 as SEHNR and CDR2 as FQNEAQ (reference sequence). V trimming: 5 bases; J trimming: 3 bases; junction bases outside the gene matches: 4. The CDR3 region is CASSRTSGSFYEQYF. CDR3 nucleotides: TGTGCCAGCAGCAGGACTAGCGGGAGTTTCTACGAGCAGTACTTC.

This clone has only one observation. This rearrangement joins TRBV6-1 to TRBJ1-4, with a weak D call TRBD1 (6 bases). The germline CDR1 and CDR2 sequences are MNHNS and SASEGT. V was trimmed by 2 bases and J by 4 bases, leaving 11 bases between them. The CDR3 has 15 amino acids. CDR3 sequence reads: CASSEFEGGNEKLFF. The CDR3 DNA is TGTGCCAGCAGTGAATTCGAGGGGGGTAATGAAAAACTGTTTTTT.